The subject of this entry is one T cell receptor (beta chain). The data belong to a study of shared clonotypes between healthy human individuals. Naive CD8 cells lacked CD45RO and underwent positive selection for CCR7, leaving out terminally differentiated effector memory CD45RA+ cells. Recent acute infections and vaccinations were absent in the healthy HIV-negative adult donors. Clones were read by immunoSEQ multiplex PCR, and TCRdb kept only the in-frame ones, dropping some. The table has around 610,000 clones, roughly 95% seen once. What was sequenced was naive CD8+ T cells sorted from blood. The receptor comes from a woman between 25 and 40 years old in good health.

CDR3 residues: CASSVLVGGTSDTQYF. Written as DNA, the CDR3 is TGTGCCAGCAGCGTACTCGTTGGCGGGACCTCAGATACGCAGTATTTT. This sequence joins TRBV9 and TRBJ2-3; a possible D gene is TRBD2 (6 bases). V dropped 1 base and J dropped 4 bases, with 16 bases sitting between them. The CDR3 consists of 16 residues. Per germline, CDR1 SGDLS and CDR2 YYNGEE.